This TCR beta chain was identified in a study of blood T cell repertoires in COVID-19. Turning to the study itself: T cells, B-cell-depleted T cells, or PBMCs provided the cDNA or gDNA that served as material.

In the original workflow: The authors estimated nucleated cell counts from reference gene primer amplification. Generated by immunoSEQ multiplex PCR, the TCRdb table keeps only in-frame clones and is missing some. That table is the source of V, J and clone size, and D and trimming were worked out from the DNA. The sample yields 110,000 or so clones, around 85% seen once. Concerning this clone itself: This specimen includes other DNA sequences encoding the same CDR3.

V was pared by 5 bases and J by 0 bases, with 2 bases of the junction left unmatched. CDR3 length equals 15 residues. Germline values: CDR1 SGHTA, CDR2 FQGTGA. The chain joins TRBV7-3 to TRBJ2-3; 10 bases are a match to TRBD2. The sequencing sample was made of peripheral blood. The clonotype originates from a man in his sixties with acute or convalescent COVID-19. The DNA for the CDR3 is TGTGCCAGCAGCCAAGCGGGAGGGAGCACAGATACGCAGTATTTT. It encodes CASSQAGGSTDTQYF.